These 26 T cell receptor beta chains were all obtained from the same sample, sequenced in a study of CD8+ T cells in alopecia areata. Pooled cutaneous lymph node cells were sorted using CD4, CD8alpha, NKG2D, NKG2ACE and other markers. Following RNA extraction, reverse transcription yielded cDNA that acted as the sequencing template. Sequencing used immunoSEQ multiplex PCR; TCRdb keeps in-frame clones, though not all of them. This sample shows 270,000 or so clones and no singletons; roughly 1.2% rests with the ten largest. The specimen sequenced was CD4+ T cells sorted from a lymph node. These receptors all come from a C3H/HeJ mouse with alopecia areata. These mice share the MHC haplotype H2-k.

Details on this clone: Genes and germline come from the mouse. The read is 4 residues too short to cover the CDR3 end, so that end is filled in from the germline J gene. This chain uses TRBV5 with TRBJ2-3; TRBD1 agrees at 7 bases. Germline V gene lookup returns CDR1 LGHNA and CDR2 YNLKQL (reference sequence). The CDR3 has 16 residues. V dropped 5 bases and J dropped 1; count of bases not matched to a gene: 9. CDR3 residues: CASSSRQGGGAETLYF. CDR3 DNA, as far as it was read: TGTGCCAGCAGCTCCCGACAGGGAGGAGGTGCAGAA.

Remarks on this clone: Mouse gene names and germline throughout. The observed sequence ends 4 residues before the CDR3 terminus, with the missing tail filled in from the germline J gene. V is TRBV13-1 and J is TRBJ2-1; 9 nucleotides agree with TRBD2. J was trimmed by 3 bases and V by 0 bases; bases with no gene match: 4. The CDR3 contains 16 residues. In germline, CDR1 is NSHNY, CDR2 SYGAGN. The sequenced CDR3 bases are TGTGCCAGCAGTGATGTACTGGGGGGAACCTATGCT. Translated: CASSDVLGGTYA. The complete CDR3 sequence is CASSDVLGGTYAEQFF.

Concerning this clone itself: Possible read error: a much larger clone is one base away. These gene names are mouse names. The sequence runs out 4 residues before the end of the CDR3; the remainder is reconstructed from the germline J gene. The chain has TRBV13-1 and TRBJ2-5, with D perhaps TRBD1 (6 bases). The CDR3 is made up of 13 amino acids. Germline V gene data show CDR1 as NSHNY and CDR2 as SYGAGN. V dropped 6 bases and J dropped 0 bases, with 8 bases sitting between them. Here the CDR3 reads CASKGQNQDTQYF. The CDR3 bases that were read are TGTGCCAGCAAGGGACAAAACCAAGAC.

This clone appeared many times. Gene names refer to mouse genes. Coverage ceases 4 residues before the CDR3 finishes, and the germline J gene fills in the end. The gene calls are TRBV5 and TRBJ2-5; 9 nucleotides agree with TRBD2. The germline V gene has CDR1 LGHNA and CDR2 YNLKQL (reference sequence). This CDR3 is 15 amino acids long. CDR3 DNA (partial): TGTGCCAGCAGCCAAGATCGCTGGGGGGGAGAC. This gives the protein CASSQDRWGGD. The CDR3, in full, reads CASSQDRWGGDTQYF.

Concerning this clone itself: Gene names and germline refer to mouse. The read is 4 residues too short to cover the CDR3 end, so that end is filled in from the germline J gene. This chain uses TRBV12-1 with TRBJ1-2; 7 bases line up with TRBD1. The CDR3 runs 12 residues. The germline gives CDR1 SGHSN, CDR2 HYEKVE. The part of the CDR3 DNA that was read is TGTGCCAGCTCTTCAGGGGGTCCC. Residues: CASSSGGP. From start to end, the CDR3 is CASSSGGPDYTF. Drawing the rest from reference TRBV12-1 and TRBJ1-2, the complete variable domain is DSGVVQSPRHIIKEKGGRSVLTCIPISGHSNVVWYQQTLGKELKFLIQHYEKVERDKGFLPSRFSVQQFDDYHSEMNMSALELEDSAMYFCASSSGGPDYTFGSGTRLLVI.

This clone was observed a few times. Gene and germline names: mouse. Read coverage stops 4 residues before the CDR3 terminus; the germline J gene supplies the remainder. The J gene is TRBJ2-2, the V gene TRBV26; no clear D. V lost 3 bases, J lost 0 bases, and 5 bases lay in between. Germline V CDR1 and CDR2: KGHPV, FQNQEV (reference sequence). The CDR3 is 14 amino acids. Partial CDR3 DNA: TGTGCCAGCAGTCTCCAAGCAAACACCGGG. Translation: CASSLQANTG. The CDR3 in full is CASSLQANTGQLYF.

Regarding this clone: The genes are named according to mouse. The missing CDR3 end, 4 residues past where the read stops, is filled in from the germline J gene. The chain recombines TRBV13-3 with TRBJ2-3; no reliable D call. The CDR3 contains 14 residues. V lost 1 base to trimming and J lost 0 bases, with 6 bases between them. Germline loops: CDR1 NNHDY, CDR2 SYVADS. The CDR3: CASSDKGSAETLYF. The CDR3 DNA, read in part, is TGTGCCAGCAGTGATAAGGGTAGTGCAGAA.

This clone occurred a few times. The gene names here belong to mouse. CDR3 DNA (partial): TGTGCCAGCAGTCCCCACCGGACTGGGCATTAT. Translating gives CASSPHRTGHY. In full, the CDR3 is CASSPHRTGHYEQYF. This chain joins TRBV19 and TRBJ2-7; 8 bases fit TRBD2. Coverage ceases 4 residues before the CDR3 finishes, and the germline J gene fills in the end. Germline assignment: CDR1 FNHDT and CDR2 SITEND (reference sequence). The CDR3 length is 15 residues. The whole variable domain, filled in from reference TRBV19 and TRBJ2-7, reads GGIITQTPKFLIGQEGQKLTLKCQQNFNHDTMYWYRQDSGKGLRLIYYSITENDLQKGDLSEGYDASREKKSSFSLTVTSAQKNEMAVFLCASSPHRTGHYEQYFGPGTRLTVL.

For this clone: The genes and germline here are from mouse. The read ends 4 residues before the CDR3 terminus; that terminus is restored from the germline J gene. This specimen includes other DNA sequences encoding the same CDR3. The rearrangement joins TRBV13-1 to TRBJ2-3, with TRBD2 identical over 7 bases. Looked up from germline, CDR1 is NSHNY and CDR2 is SYGAGN. J gave up 1 base and V 0 bases, and 2 bases lay outside the gene matches. The CDR3 length is 15 residues. The CDR3 sequence is CASSDDWGRAETLYF. CDR3 DNA (partial): TGTGCCAGCAGTGATGACTGGGGCCGTGCAGAA.

This clone occurred a few times. Any gene name here is a mouse gene name. The CDR3 extends 4 residues past the end of the read, so its final part is completed from the germline J gene. Within the sample, other DNA sequences also encode this same CDR3. The chain is built from TRBV19 and TRBJ1-2, with 8 bases lining up with TRBD1. J lost 2 bases, V lost 4 bases, and 4 bases had no gene match. Germline CDR1 FNHDT, CDR2 SITEND (reference sequence). This CDR3 is built from 14 residues. The CDR3 loop is CASSGQGGNSDYTF. The sequenced part of the CDR3 DNA is TGTGCCAGCAGTGGACAGGGAGGGAACTCC.

This clone was picked up a small number of times. Gene names are the mouse ones. The CDR3 is cut off 3 residues early in the read; its end comes from the germline J gene. The genes are TRBV13-1 and TRBJ1-6; 11 bases align to TRBD1. TRBJ1-6 is identified as an open reading frame with a role that is uncertain. Germline loops: CDR1 NSHNY, CDR2 SYGAGN. The junction had 7 bases not matched to a gene; V was cut back by 5 bases and J by 9 bases. The CDR3 extends over 15 amino acids. The CDR3 here is CASRPGTGGISPLYF. The CDR3 DNA, read in part, is TGTGCCAGCAGACCCGGGACAGGGGGTATTTCGCCC.

This clone was recorded many times. Germline and genes here are mouse. The read comes to an end 4 residues before the CDR3 does, leaving the germline J gene to fill in the end. Other nucleotide sequences from this sample produce the same CDR3. This chain uses TRBV12-1 with TRBJ1-2, with D perhaps matching TRBD1 (5 bases). The CDR3 has 14 amino acids. Germline V CDR1 and CDR2: SGHSN, HYEKVE. V gave up 0 bases and J gave up 3 bases, with 10 bases separating them. The CDR3 DNA, read in part, is TGTGCCAGCTCTCTCGGGGGGGGAGACTCC. Protein: CASSLGGGDS. The entire CDR3 reads CASSLGGGDSDYTF.

Turning to this clone: Gene names are mouse gene names. The CDR3 end falls 4 residues outside the read, so it is completed with the germline J gene. The J gene is TRBJ1-2, the V gene TRBV1, with D unclear. The CDR3 covers 13 residues. The V and J ends lost 1 base and 2 bases respectively, with 5 bases between them. CDR1 is NSQYPW and CDR2 is LRSPGD in the germline V gene (reference sequence). The CDR3 DNA, read in part, is TGCACCTGCAGTGCAGGGGAGAACTCC. It translates to CTCSAGENS. The full-length CDR3 reads as CTCSAGENSDYTF. The full variable domain, with the rest looked up from reference TRBV1 and TRBJ1-2, is VTLLEQNPRWRLVPRGQAVNLRCILKNSQYPWMSWYQQDLQKQLQWLFTLRSPGDKEVKSLPGADYLATRVTDTELRLQVANMSQGRTLYCTCSAGENSDYTFGSGTRLLVI.

This clone was detected only a few times. Mouse gene names and germline throughout. Sequencing ends 4 residues short of the CDR3 end; the germline J gene provides the rest. This CDR3 is also generated by other DNA sequences in the sample. The V gene is TRBV1, the J gene TRBJ2-3; 8 bases map to TRBD1. The ends lost 2 bases at V and 0 bases at J; junction bases unmatched: 1. The CDR3 has 15 residues. Per germline, CDR1 NSQYPW and CDR2 LRSPGD (reference sequence). The CDR3 region is CTCSAQGASAETLYF. The sequenced part of the CDR3 DNA is TGCACCTGCAGTGCACAGGGGGCTAGTGCAGAA.

As for this clone: Gene names are mouse gene names. The read terminates 4 residues before the CDR3 end, so the remaining end is supplied by the germline J gene. V and J are TRBV13-2 and TRBJ1-1, with TRBD1 matching 7 bases. Germline-derived CDR1 and CDR2 are NNHNN and SYGAGS (reference sequence). This CDR3 is 13 amino acids long. With V trimmed by 2 bases and J by 3 bases, 1 base remained unmatched. CDR3 DNA (partial): TGTGCCAGCGGTGACACAGGGGACACA. Its protein is CASGDTGDT. The whole CDR3 sequence reads CASGDTGDTEVFF.

About this clone: These gene names are mouse names. The CDR3 extends 4 residues past the end of the read, so its final part is completed from the germline J gene. The same CDR3 also results from other DNA sequences found in this sample. The chain recombines TRBV13-2 with TRBJ2-2; 8 bases align to TRBD2. The V gene end was trimmed by 5 bases and the J gene end by 0 bases; junction bases not matched to a gene: 0. This CDR3 comprises 14 residues. Germline loops: CDR1 NNHNN, CDR2 SYGAGS (reference sequence). The covered CDR3 bases are TGTGCCAGCGGACTGGGGGCAAACACCGGG. Encoded protein: CASGLGANTG. The whole CDR3 sequence is CASGLGANTGQLYF.

A word on this clone: The listed genes are named as in mouse. From the germline J gene comes the end of the CDR3, since the read stops 4 residues before it. V is TRBV19 and J is TRBJ2-4; D is unclear. V lost 4 bases and J lost 0, with 9 bases in between. Per the germline V gene, CDR1 is FNHDT and CDR2 is SITEND (reference sequence). The CDR3 is made up of 14 amino acids. The sequenced CDR3 bases are TGTGCCAGCAGTCATAGAACTAGTCAAAAC. It specifies CASSHRTSQN. The full-length CDR3 reads as CASSHRTSQNTLYF.

This clone came up many times. These gene names are mouse names. The read stops 4 residues short of the end of the CDR3; the missing end is completed from the germline J gene. The rearrangement joins TRBV14 to TRBJ2-1, with D maybe TRBD1 (5 bases). V was clipped by 2 bases and J by 5 bases, with 8 bases between them. The CDR3 length is 13 residues. Germline lookup yields CDR1 SGHDT and CDR2 FRDEAV. The CDR3 reads CASSLDKNAEQFF. The part of the CDR3 DNA that was read is TGTGCCAGCAGTTTGGACAAAAATGCT.

Comments on this clone: Gene names follow the mouse nomenclature. The CDR3 end falls 4 residues outside the read, so it is completed with the germline J gene. V gene TRBV13-2 combines with J gene TRBJ2-2; D remains unclear. This CDR3 has 13 residues. CDR1 NNHNN and CDR2 SYGAGS come from the germline V gene (reference sequence). The germline V and J ends were trimmed by 6 bases and 1 base, with 7 bases remaining between them. CDR3 amino acids: CASARRNTGQLYF. The sequenced part of the CDR3 DNA is TGTGCCAGCGCCAGGAGAAACACCGGG.

This clone came up a few times. Gene and germline names: mouse. Read data end 4 residues before the CDR3 end; the end is taken from the germline J gene. Other DNA variants within this sample encode the same CDR3. The V and J genes are TRBV14 and TRBJ2-7; TRBD1 agrees at 8 bases. The CDR3 is 12 residues long. In germline, CDR1 is SGHDT, CDR2 FRDEAV. CDR3 DNA, as far as it was read: TGTGCCAGCAGTCCGGACAGGGAT. Translated, it gives CASSPDRD. In full, the CDR3 is CASSPDRDEQYF.

The sample holds a few counts of this clone. The genes are named according to mouse. The DNA ends 4 residues before the CDR3 does, and the rest of the CDR3 is filled in from the germline J gene. This sample includes further DNA sequences coding for the same CDR3. J is TRBJ2-1 and V is TRBV19; 11 positions match TRBD2. The CDR3 totals 15 residues. J was trimmed by 3 bases and V by 4 bases; bases with no gene match: 3. CDR1 and CDR2 (germline): FNHDT, SITEND (reference sequence). CDR3 DNA (partial): TGTGCCAGCAGTCGGACTGGGGGGATCTATGCT. Amino acids: CASSRTGGIYA. The complete CDR3 reads CASSRTGGIYAEQFF.

About this clone: Gene names are mouse gene names. The read ends 4 residues before the CDR3 terminus; that terminus is restored from the germline J gene. V is TRBV1 and J is TRBJ1-2; TRBD1 matches 7 bases. Germline-derived CDR1 and CDR2 are NSQYPW and LRSPGD (reference sequence). The CDR3 is 13 residues long. V lost 5 bases to trimming and J lost 2 bases; unmatched junction nucleotides: 2. The part of the CDR3 DNA that was read is TGCACCTGCAGTAAACAGGGGAACTCC. Translation: CTCSKQGNS. Given in full, the CDR3 is CTCSKQGNSDYTF.

This clone was counted a few times. Here the gene names and germline are mouse. The read gets to within 4 residues of the CDR3 end, and the germline J gene fills in the rest. This chain connects TRBV13-3 to TRBJ2-3; TRBD1 agrees at 7 bases. CDR1 and CDR2 (germline): NNHDY, SYVADS. CDR3 length: 16 residues. The J segment lost 3 bases and the V segment lost 2 bases, leaving 9 bases of the junction unmatched. CDR3 bases read: TGTGCCAGCAGTGAGAATCCTCAGGGGGAAGCAGAA. Its protein product is CASSENPQGEAE. The full CDR3 reads CASSENPQGEAETLYF.

Regarding this clone: Gene names refer to mouse genes. The missing CDR3 end, 4 residues past where the read stops, is filled in from the germline J gene. The J gene is TRBJ1-1, the V gene TRBV1; TRBD1 might be the D (6 bases). Germline CDR1 reads NSQYPW; CDR2 reads LRSPGD (reference sequence). There are 14 residues in the CDR3. Trimming removed 5 bases from V and 0 bases from J, with 10 bases in between. The sequenced CDR3 bases are TGCACCTGCAGTCCGGGACACTCAAACACA. It translates to CTCSPGHSNT. The CDR3 in its entirety is CTCSPGHSNTEVFF.

In the case of this clone: Germline and genes: mouse. The read stops 3 residues short of the end of the CDR3; the missing end is completed from the germline J gene. The chain combines TRBV31 with TRBJ1-6; D is undetermined. TRBJ1-6 is identified as an open reading frame with a role that is uncertain. Looked up from germline, CDR1 is GKSSPN and CDR2 is SITVG. Trimming cost V 1 base and J 3 bases, with 10 bases left between them. The CDR3 is made up of 15 amino acids. CDR3 DNA (partial): TGTGCCTGGAGTCCCGAGGGTATCTATAATTCGCCC. Residues: CAWSPEGIYNSP. The full CDR3 sequence reads CAWSPEGIYNSPLYF.

Concerning this clone itself: Gene names are the mouse ones. The observed sequence ends 4 residues before the CDR3 terminus, with the missing tail filled in from the germline J gene. V usage is TRBV31 and J usage is TRBJ2-7, with 10 bases aligning to TRBD1. Germline CDR1 is GKSSPN and CDR2 is SITVG. The CDR3 consists of 12 residues. Partial CDR3 DNA: TGTGCCTGGGGACAGGGGGAGGAT. Translation gives CAWGQGED. The full CDR3 sequence reads CAWGQGEDEQYF.